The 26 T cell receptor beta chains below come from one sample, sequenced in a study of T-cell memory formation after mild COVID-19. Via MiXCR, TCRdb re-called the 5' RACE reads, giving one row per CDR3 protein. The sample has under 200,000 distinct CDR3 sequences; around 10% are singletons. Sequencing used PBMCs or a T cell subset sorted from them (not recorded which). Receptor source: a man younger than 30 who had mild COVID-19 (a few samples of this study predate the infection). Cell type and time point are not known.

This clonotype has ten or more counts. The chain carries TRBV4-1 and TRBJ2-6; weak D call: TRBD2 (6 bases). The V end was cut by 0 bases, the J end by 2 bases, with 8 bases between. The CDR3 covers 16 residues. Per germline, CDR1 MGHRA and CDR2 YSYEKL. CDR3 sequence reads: CASSQDWRAGANVLTF. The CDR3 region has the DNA TGCGCCAGCAGCCAAGATTGGAGGGCTGGGGCCAACGTCCTGACTTTC.

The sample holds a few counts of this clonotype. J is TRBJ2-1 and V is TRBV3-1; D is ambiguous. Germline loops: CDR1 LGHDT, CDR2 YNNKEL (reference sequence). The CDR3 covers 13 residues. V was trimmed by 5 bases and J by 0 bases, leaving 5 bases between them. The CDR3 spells CASSADSYNEQFF. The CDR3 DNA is TGTGCCAGCAGCGCTGACTCCTACAATGAGCAGTTCTTC.

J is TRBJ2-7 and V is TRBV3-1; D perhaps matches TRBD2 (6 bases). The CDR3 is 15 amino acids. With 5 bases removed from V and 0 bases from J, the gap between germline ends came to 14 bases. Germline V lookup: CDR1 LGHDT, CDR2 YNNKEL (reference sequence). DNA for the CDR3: TGTGCCAGCAGCGCAACTGGCGGGGACTCCTACGAGCAGTACTTC. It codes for CASSATGGDSYEQYF.

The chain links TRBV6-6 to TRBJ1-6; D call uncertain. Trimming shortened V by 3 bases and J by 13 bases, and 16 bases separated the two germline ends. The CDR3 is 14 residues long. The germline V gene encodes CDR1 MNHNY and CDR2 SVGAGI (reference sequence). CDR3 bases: TGTGCCAGCAGTTATGGGGAAGGTGGGATCCCCCTCCACTTT. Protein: CASSYGEGGIPLHF.

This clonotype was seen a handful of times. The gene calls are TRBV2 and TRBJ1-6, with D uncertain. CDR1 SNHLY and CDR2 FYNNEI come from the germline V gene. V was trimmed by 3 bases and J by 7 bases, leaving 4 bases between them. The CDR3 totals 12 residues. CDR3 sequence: CASSDTNSPLHF. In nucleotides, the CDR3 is TGTGCCAGCAGTGATACGAATTCACCCCTCCACTTT.

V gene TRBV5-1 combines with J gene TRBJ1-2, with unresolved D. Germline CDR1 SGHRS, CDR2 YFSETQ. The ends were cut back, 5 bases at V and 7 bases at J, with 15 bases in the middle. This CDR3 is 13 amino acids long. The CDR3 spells CASRTIEDSGYTF. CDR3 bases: TGCGCCAGCAGGACAATTGAAGACTCTGGCTACACCTTC.

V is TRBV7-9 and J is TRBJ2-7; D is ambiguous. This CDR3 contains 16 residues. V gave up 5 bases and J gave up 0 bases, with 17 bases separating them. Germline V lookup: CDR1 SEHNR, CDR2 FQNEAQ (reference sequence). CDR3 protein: CASSPWFGRSSYEQYF. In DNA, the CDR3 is TGTGCCAGCAGCCCCTGGTTCGGCAGGAGCTCCTACGAGCAGTACTTC.

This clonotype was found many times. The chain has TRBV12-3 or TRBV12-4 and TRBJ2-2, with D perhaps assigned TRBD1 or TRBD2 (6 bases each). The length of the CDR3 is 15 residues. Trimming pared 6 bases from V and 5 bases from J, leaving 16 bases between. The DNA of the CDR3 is TGTGCCAGCAGGCTTCAAGGGGGGTATACCGGGGAGCTGTTTTTT. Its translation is CASRLQGGYTGELFF.

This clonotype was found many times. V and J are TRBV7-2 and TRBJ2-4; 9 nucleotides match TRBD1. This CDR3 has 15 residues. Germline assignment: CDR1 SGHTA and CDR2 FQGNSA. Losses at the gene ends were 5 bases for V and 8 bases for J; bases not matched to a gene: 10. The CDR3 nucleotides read TGTGCCAGCAGCAACAGGGGGCTGATTCGTGACATTCAGTACTTC. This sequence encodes CASSNRGLIRDIQYF. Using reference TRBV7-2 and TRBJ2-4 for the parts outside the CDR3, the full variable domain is GAGVSQSPSNKVTEKGKDVELRCDPISGHTALYWYRQSLGQGLEFLIYFQGNSAPDKSGLPSDRFSAERTGGSVSTLTIQRTQQEDSAVYLCASSNRGLIRDIQYFGAGTRLSVL.

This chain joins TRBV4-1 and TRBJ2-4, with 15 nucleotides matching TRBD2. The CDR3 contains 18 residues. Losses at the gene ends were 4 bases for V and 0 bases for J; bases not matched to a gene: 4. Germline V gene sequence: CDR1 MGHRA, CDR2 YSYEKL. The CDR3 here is CASSRGLAGGLAKNIQYF. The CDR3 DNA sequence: TGCGCCAGCAGCCGGGGACTAGCGGGGGGTCTAGCCAAAAACATTCAGTACTTC.

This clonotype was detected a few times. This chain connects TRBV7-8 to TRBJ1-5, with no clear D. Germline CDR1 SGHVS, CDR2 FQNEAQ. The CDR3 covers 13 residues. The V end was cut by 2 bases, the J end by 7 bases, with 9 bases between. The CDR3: CASSLRTGQPQHF. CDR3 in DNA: TGTGCCAGCAGCTTAAGGACCGGCCAGCCCCAGCATTTT.

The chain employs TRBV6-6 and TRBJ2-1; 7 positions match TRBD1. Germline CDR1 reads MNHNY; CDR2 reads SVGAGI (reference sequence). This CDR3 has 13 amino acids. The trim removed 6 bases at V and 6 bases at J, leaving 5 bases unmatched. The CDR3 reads CASRTGTVNEQFF. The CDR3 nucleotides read TGTGCCAGCAGAACTGGGACAGTCAATGAGCAGTTCTTC.

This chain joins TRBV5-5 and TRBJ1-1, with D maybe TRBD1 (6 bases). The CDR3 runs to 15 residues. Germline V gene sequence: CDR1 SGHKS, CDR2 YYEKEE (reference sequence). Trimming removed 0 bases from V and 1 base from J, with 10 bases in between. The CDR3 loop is CASSLAGGRNTEAFF. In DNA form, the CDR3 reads TGTGCCAGCAGCTTGGCCGGGGGCCGGAACACTGAAGCTTTCTTT.

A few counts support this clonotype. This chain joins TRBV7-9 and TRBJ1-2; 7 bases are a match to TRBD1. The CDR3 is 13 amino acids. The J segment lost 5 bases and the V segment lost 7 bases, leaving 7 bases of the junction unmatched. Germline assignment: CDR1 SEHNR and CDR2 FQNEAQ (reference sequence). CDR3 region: CASTRTGLYGYTF. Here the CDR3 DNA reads TGTGCCAGCACCCGGACAGGTTTATATGGCTACACCTTC.

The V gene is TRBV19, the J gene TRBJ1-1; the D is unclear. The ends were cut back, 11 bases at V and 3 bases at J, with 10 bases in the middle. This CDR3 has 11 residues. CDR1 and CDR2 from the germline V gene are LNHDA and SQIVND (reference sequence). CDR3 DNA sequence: TGTGCCGGAGTAGGGTACACTGAAGCTTTCTTT. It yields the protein CAGVGYTEAFF.

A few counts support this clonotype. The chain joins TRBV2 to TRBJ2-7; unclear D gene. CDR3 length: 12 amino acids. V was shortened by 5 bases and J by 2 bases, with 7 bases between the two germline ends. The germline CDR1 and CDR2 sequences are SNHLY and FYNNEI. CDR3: CASSLDPYEQYF. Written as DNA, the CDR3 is TGTGCCAGCAGTCTGGATCCCTACGAGCAGTACTTC.

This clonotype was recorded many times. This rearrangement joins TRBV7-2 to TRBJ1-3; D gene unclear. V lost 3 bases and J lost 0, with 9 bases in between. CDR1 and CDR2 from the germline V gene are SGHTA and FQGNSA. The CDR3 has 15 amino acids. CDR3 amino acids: CASSFGLNSGNTIYF. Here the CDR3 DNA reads TGTGCCAGCAGCTTTGGGCTGAACTCTGGAAACACCATATATTTT. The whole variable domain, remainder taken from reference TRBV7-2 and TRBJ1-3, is GAGVSQSPSNKVTEKGKDVELRCDPISGHTALYWYRQSLGQGLEFLIYFQGNSAPDKSGLPSDRFSAERTGGSVSTLTIQRTQQEDSAVYLCASSFGLNSGNTIYFGEGSWLTVV.

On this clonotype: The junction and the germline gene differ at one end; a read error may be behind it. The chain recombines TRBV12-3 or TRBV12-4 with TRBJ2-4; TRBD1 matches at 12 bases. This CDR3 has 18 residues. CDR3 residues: CASGFGTGGIVGKNIQYF. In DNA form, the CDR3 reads TGTGCCAGCGGTTTTGGGACAGGGGGCATCGTTGGGAAAAATATTCAGTACTTC.

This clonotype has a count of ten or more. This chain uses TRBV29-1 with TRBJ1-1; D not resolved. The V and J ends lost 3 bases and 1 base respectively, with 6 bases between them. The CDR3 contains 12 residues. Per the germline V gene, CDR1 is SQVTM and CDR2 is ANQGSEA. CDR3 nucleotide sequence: TGCAGCGTTGATTCACAGAACACTGAAGCTTTCTTT. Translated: CSVDSQNTEAFF.

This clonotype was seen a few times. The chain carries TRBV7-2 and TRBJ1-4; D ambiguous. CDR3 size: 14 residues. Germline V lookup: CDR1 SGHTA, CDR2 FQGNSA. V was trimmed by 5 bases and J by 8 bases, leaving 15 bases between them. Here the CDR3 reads CASSVGQLNEKLFF. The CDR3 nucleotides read TGTGCCAGCAGCGTTGGGCAGTTGAACGAAAAACTGTTTTTT.

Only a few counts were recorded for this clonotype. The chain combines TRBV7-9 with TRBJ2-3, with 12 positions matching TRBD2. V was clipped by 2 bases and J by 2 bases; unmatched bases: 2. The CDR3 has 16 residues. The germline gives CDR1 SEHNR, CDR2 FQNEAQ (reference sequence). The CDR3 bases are TGTGCCAGCAGCTTATGGACTAGCGGGAACACAGATACGCAGTATTTT. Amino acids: CASSLWTSGNTDTQYF.

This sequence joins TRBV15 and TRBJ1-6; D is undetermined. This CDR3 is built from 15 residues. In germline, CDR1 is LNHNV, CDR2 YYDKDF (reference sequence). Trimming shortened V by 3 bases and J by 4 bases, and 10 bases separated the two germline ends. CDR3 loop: CATSSDRLYNSPLHF. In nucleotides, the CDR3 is TGTGCCACCAGCAGCGACCGTCTGTATAATTCACCCCTCCACTTT.

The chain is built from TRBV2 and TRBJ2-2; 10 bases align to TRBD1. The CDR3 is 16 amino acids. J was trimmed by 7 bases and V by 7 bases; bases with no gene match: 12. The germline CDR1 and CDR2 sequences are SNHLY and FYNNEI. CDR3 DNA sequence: TGTGCCAGCATAGACCCAAGACAGGGGGCGATCGGGGAGCTGTTTTTT. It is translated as CASIDPRQGAIGELFF.

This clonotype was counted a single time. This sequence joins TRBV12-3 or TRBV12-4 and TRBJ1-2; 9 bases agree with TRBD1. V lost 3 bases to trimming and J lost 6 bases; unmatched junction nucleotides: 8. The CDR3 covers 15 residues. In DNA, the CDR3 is TGTGCCAGCAGTTTTATCCTCCGGACAGGGGATGGCTACACCTTC. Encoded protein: CASSFILRTGDGYTF.

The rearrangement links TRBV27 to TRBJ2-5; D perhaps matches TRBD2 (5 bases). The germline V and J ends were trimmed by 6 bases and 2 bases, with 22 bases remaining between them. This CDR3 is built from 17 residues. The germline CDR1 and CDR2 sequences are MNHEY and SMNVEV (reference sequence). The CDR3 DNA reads TGTGCCAGCAGCCAAACTGTCCTCAGCGGTTATCAAGAGACCCAGTACTTC. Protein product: CASSQTVLSGYQETQYF.

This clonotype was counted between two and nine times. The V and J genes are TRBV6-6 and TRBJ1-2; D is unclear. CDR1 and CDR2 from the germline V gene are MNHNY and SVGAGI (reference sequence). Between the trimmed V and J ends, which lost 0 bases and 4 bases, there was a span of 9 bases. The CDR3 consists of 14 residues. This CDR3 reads CASSYSEALYGYTF. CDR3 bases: TGTGCCAGCAGTTACTCTGAGGCGCTCTATGGCTACACCTTC.